The 13 T cell receptor beta chains presented below share a single source sample, sequenced in a study of PD-L1 blockade in urothelial cancer. Using immunoSEQ multiplex PCR, the repertoire was profiled, and TCRdb retains in-frame clones only, with some absent. This sample has 98,000 or so clones, with around 90% found just once. Described time point: pretreatment peripheral blood. The sequenced sample was PBMCs, obtained around atezolizumab (anti-PD-L1) treatment. The receptors were sampled from a man in his 60s with urothelial cancer.

This chain connects TRBV7-9 to TRBJ2-5; D is possibly TRBD2 (5 bases). The CDR3 loop spans 15 amino acids. Trimming took 1 base from V and 0 from J, leaving 9 bases between them. The germline gives CDR1 SEHNR, CDR2 FQNEAQ (reference sequence). CDR3 region: CASSLEQRYQETQYF. CDR3 bases: TGTGCCAGCAGCTTAGAGCAGCGGTACCAAGAGACCCAGTACTTC. The whole variable domain, remainder taken from reference TRBV7-9 and TRBJ2-5, is DTGVSQNPRHKITKRGQNVTFRCDPISEHNRLYWYRQTLGQGPEFLTYFQNEAQLEKSRLLSDRFSAERPKGSFSTLEIQRTEQGDSAMYLCASSLEQRYQETQYFGPGTRLLVL.

This clone occurred once. This chain connects TRBV4-3 to TRBJ1-3, with D hard to call. CDR3 length: 17 residues. CDR1 LGHNA and CDR2 YSLEER come from the germline V gene. V was cut by 0 bases and J by 0 bases, with 12 bases left in between. The CDR3 DNA reads TGCGCCAGCAGCCAAGAAAAGACGGGATCCTCTGGAAACACCATATATTTT. Amino acids: CASSQEKTGSSGNTIYF.

The V gene is TRBV6-5, the J gene TRBJ2-7; 9 positions match TRBD2. Germline V gene lookup returns CDR1 MNHEY and CDR2 SVGAGI. Losses at the gene ends were 7 bases for V and 7 bases for J; bases not matched to a gene: 11. CDR3 length: 14 amino acids. CDR3 residues: CASTAAGGGFEQYF. CDR3 sequence (DNA): TGTGCCAGCACCGCAGCGGGAGGAGGATTTGAGCAGTACTTC.

The chain recombines TRBV2 with TRBJ2-5, with a possible D match to TRBD2 (7 bases). CDR3 length equals 11 residues. V gave up 11 bases and J gave up 4 bases, with 11 bases separating them. Germline values: CDR1 SNHLY, CDR2 FYNNEI. This CDR3 reads CAEGGRETQYF. CDR3 DNA: TGTGCCGAGGGGGGGCGAGAGACCCAGTACTTC.

The rearrangement joins TRBV25-1 to TRBJ2-7, with a weak D call TRBD1 (5 bases). The length of the CDR3 is 15 residues. V dropped 1 base and J dropped 0 bases, with 10 bases sitting between them. The V gene's germline CDR1 is MGHDK and CDR2 SYGVNS. CDR3 sequence (DNA): TGTGCCAGCAGTGAATCGGCCAGGGACTCCTACGAGCAGTACTTC. Translated: CASSESARDSYEQYF.

This clone was observed a few times. CDR3 DNA: TGCGCCAGCAGCTCCCTAGCGGGGGGCCCCTACGAGCAGTACTTC. Amino acid sequence: CASSSLAGGPYEQYF. The chain carries TRBV5-1 and TRBJ2-7, with 11 nucleotides matching TRBD2. V shed 3 bases and J 2 bases; nucleotides not matched to a gene: 4. The CDR3 loop spans 15 amino acids. CDR1 and CDR2 (germline): SGHRS, YFSETQ.

The chain employs TRBV27 and TRBJ2-7; maybe TRBD1 (8 bases). The ends were cut back, 5 bases at V and 5 bases at J, with 16 bases in the middle. Germline V CDR1 and CDR2: MNHEY, SMNVEV (reference sequence). The CDR3 loop spans 14 amino acids. The DNA of the CDR3 is TGTGCCAGCAGTCCACAGGGGGGGGCGAACGAGCAGTACTTC. Translated: CASSPQGGANEQYF.

With respect to this clone: The same CDR3 arises from other DNA sequences in this sample as well. This rearrangement joins TRBV7-2 to TRBJ1-2; a weak D match, TRBD1 (6 bases). The germline CDR1 and CDR2 sequences are SGHTA and FQGNSA. This CDR3 spans 14 amino acids. With 5 bases removed from V and 2 bases from J, the gap between germline ends came to 12 bases. In DNA, the CDR3 is TGTGCCAGCAGCCCGCTTCAGGGGAACTATGGCTACACCTTC. The encoded protein is CASSPLQGNYGYTF.

The chain links TRBV28 to TRBJ2-7; TRBD1 agrees at 11 bases. Germline loops: CDR1 MDHEN, CDR2 SYDVKM. The CDR3 has 15 residues. V lost 5 bases to trimming and J lost 1 base; unmatched junction nucleotides: 4. As DNA, the CDR3 is TGTGCCAGCAGTCAGGGACAGGGGGTTTCCTACGAGCAGTACTTC. It translates to CASSQGQGVSYEQYF.

V gene TRBV4-3 combines with J gene TRBJ1-2, with unresolved D. Germline V gene data show CDR1 as LGHNA and CDR2 as YSLEER. Between the trimmed V and J ends, which lost 0 bases and 5 bases, there was a span of 7 bases. The CDR3 is 13 residues long. The CDR3 DNA is TGCGCCAGCAGCCAAGACCAGTCGTATGGCTACACCTTC. Its protein product is CASSQDQSYGYTF.

CDR3 amino acids: CAIGQGYEQYF. CDR3 DNA: TGTGCCATCGGACAGGGCTACGAGCAGTACTTC. This chain joins TRBV10-3 and TRBJ2-7, with 8 bases identical to TRBD1. Germline CDR1 ENHRY, CDR2 SYGVKD. J lost 3 bases, V lost 8 bases, and 0 bases had no gene match. The CDR3 contains 11 residues.

The CDR3 DNA reads as TGTGCCAGCAGCCCACCGGGACTAGCGGGAGGGTGGCAAGAGACCCAGTACTTC. Its translation: CASSPPGLAGGWQETQYF. J is TRBJ2-5 and V is TRBV13; 16 bases align to TRBD2. The CDR3 runs 18 residues. Per the germline V gene, CDR1 is PRHDT and CDR2 is FYEKMQ (reference sequence). Trimming cost V 5 bases and J 2 bases; bases outside gene matches: 8.

A few counts support this clone. V usage is TRBV7-2 and J usage is TRBJ2-5, with TRBD1 identical over 11 bases. V trimming: 6 bases; J trimming: 3 bases; junction bases outside the gene matches: 12. Germline CDR1 and CDR2: SGHTA and FQGNSA. This CDR3 contains 17 residues. CDR3 region: CASRRRDRGASEETQYF. CDR3 bases: TGTGCCAGCAGGCGCCGGGACAGGGGGGCGAGTGAAGAGACCCAGTACTTC.